This T cell receptor beta chain was identified in a study of blood T cell repertoires in COVID-19. The protocol was immunoSEQ multiplex PCR, while the TCRdb copy is restricted to in-frame clones and leaves out a portion. The table has around 31,000 clones, 88% seen once; the top ten hold less than 8%. This CDR3 has 13 amino acids. Losses at the gene ends were 4 bases for V and 5 bases for J; bases not matched to a gene: 1. Germline CDR1 is SNHLY and CDR2 is FYNNEI. Specimen: peripheral blood. The chain links TRBV2 to TRBJ2-5, with 10 bases matching TRBD2. The TCR comes from a man aged 55 to 70 with COVID-19, enrolled during active disease. The chain's CDR3 is CASSGGLAETQYF. The CDR3, as DNA: TGTGCCAGCAGTGGGGGACTAGCGGAGACCCAGTACTTC.